The clone carrying this T cell receptor (beta chain) was found a few times. At one end, the junction sequence differs from germline, possibly due to a read error. These data come from a study of blood T cells in healthy people across ages. The CDR3 sequence is 12 residues long. The use of a sample-barcoded 5' primer and a J-beta primer mix characterized a second PCR of roughly 6 to 11 cycles. TCRdb re-derived calls from the 5' RACE reads in MiXCR, one entry per CDR3 protein. The sample includes about 800,000 distinct CDR3 sequences, more than 20% of them seen just once. This sample was shared with a second study, whose subject was T cells of mothers and their children.

The chain carries TRBV12-3 or TRBV12-4 and TRBJ1-5; D not resolved. The receptor was derived from a boy aged 5 to 17 in good health. The material sequenced was blood. The CDR3: CASRYSDQPQHF. CDR3 nucleotide sequence: TGTGCCAGCAGGTATAGCGATCAGCCCCAGCATTTT.